This TCR beta chain is drawn from a study of shared clonotypes between healthy human individuals. Study-wide context: Participating donors consisted of two women and three men aged 18 to 49. Each donor's CD4 naive and CD4 memory cells filled three plates apiece, CD8 naive two, and CD8 memory one. Broader study findings: Clonotype sharing across a few donors was observed for 4% to 6.5% of naive CD4 clonotypes.

Worth noting for this clone: The antigen remains unidentified.

The CDR3 has 15 amino acids. CDR1 is KGHSH, CDR2 LQKENI, per germline. Trimming removed 6 bases from V and 3 bases from J, with 17 bases in between. Profiling relied on immunoSEQ multiplex PCR, and the TCRdb table lists in-frame clones only, not all of them. Here the sample spans over a million clones, approximately 80% being singletons. Sequenced material: memory CD4+ T cells from PBMCs. The subset: CD45RA-negative fraction. This clonotype was obtained from a man aged 18 to 30 in good health. Some clones in this sample may be carry-over from other donors' samples. This chain uses TRBV18 with TRBJ1-1, with TRBD1 as a possible D gene (6 bases). The CDR3 region is CASSADRTPYTEAFF. The DNA of the CDR3 is TGTGCCAGCTCCGCCGACAGGACGCCTTACACTGAAGCTTTCTTT.